Listed below are T cell receptor beta chains from one sample, sequenced in a study of shared T cell receptors in the human thymus. TCRdb keeps only in-frame clones here, not all; method: immunoSEQ multiplex PCR. This table holds some 760,000 clones, approximately 85% found once. These same data were also listed under a study on human thymus T cells.

What was sequenced was thymocytes. The receptor source for this set is a girl under three years old with a congenital heart defect. CDR3s include the opening cysteine and the closing phenylalanine or tryptophan. The order of the fields is V gene, J gene, clone size, CDR3 protein. The size entry is marked missing in some rows and otherwise reads once, few, many or a size class.

V: TRBV5-1; J: TRBJ2-1; size: NA; CDR3: CASCNPARGQSDNEQFF
V: TRBV4-1; J: TRBJ1-2; size: few; CDR3: CASSQQHLEGQPNGYTF
V: TRBV9; J: TRBJ2-1; size: NA; CDR3: CASSVEPRIIGGGNEQFF
V: TRBV18; J: TRBJ1-6; size: few; CDR3: CASSPRRPGGIPLIHLNNSPLHF
V: TRBV30; J: TRBJ1-3; size: NA; CDR3: CAWIAPIQGNTIYF
V: TRBV19; J: TRBJ1-5; size: NA; CDR3: CASSVVTGAHSQPQHF
V: TRBV23-1; J: TRBJ1-1; size: once; CDR3: CASSQLDRVHPRPNTEAFF
V: TRBV27; J: TRBJ1-6; size: NA; CDR3: CASSFEGARSRSYNSPLHF
V: TRBV14; J: TRBJ1-2; size: NA; CDR3: CASSPQGTYGYTF
V: TRBV21-1; J: TRBJ1-4; size: NA; CDR3: CASSKGGQESDTTNEKLFF
V: TRBV7-6; J: TRBJ2-3; size: NA; CDR3: CASSLEVSGGGDTQYF
V: TRBV10-3; J: TRBJ1-2; size: NA; CDR3: CAISGGRRPDYGYTF
V: TRBV14; J: TRBJ2-2; size: NA; CDR3: CASSETGTGNTGELFF
V: TRBV7-2; J: TRBJ1-1; size: NA; CDR3: CASSLNAGRMNTEAFF
V: TRBV19; J: TRBJ2-1; size: NA; CDR3: CASSNYHGYNEQFF
V: TRBV7-2; J: TRBJ2-5; size: NA; CDR3: CASSSRGQETQYF
V: TRBV27; J: TRBJ1-5; size: NA; CDR3: CASSRGSVGGYSNQPQHF
V: TRBV29-1; J: TRBJ1-2; size: NA; CDR3: CSVEDTGGYYGYTF
V: TRBV5-6; J: TRBJ1-3; size: NA; CDR3: CASSARTGTGVSNRNTIYF
V: TRBV6-1; J: TRBJ2-5; size: NA; CDR3: CASSEAATSGGPRGETQYF
V: TRBV4-3; J: TRBJ1-2; size: NA; CDR3: CASSKWNRGPCNPPYGYTF
V: TRBV5-5; J: TRBJ2-4; size: NA; CDR3: CASSSGTGEPGGKNIQYF
V: TRBV5-4; J: TRBJ2-2; size: once; CDR3: CASKTSGGAGTGELFF
V: TRBV14; J: TRBJ2-1; size: few; CDR3: CASSQEDYRGWGSYNEQFF
V: TRBV5-1; J: TRBJ1-5; size: NA; CDR3: CASSRRGNQPQHF
V: TRBV7-2; J: TRBJ2-7; size: few; CDR3: CASSQGTSGGGVAYEQYF
V: TRBV5-6; J: TRBJ1-1; size: once; CDR3: CASSLFRGNTEAFF
V: TRBV5-6; J: TRBJ2-5; size: NA; CDR3: CASSSRDRPQHQETQYF
V: TRBV28; J: TRBJ2-3; size: NA; CDR3: CATFWGTNRTDTQYF